This TCR beta chain was obtained from a study of human T cells and chemical hapten exposure (dated by TCRdb to the early 2020s). For context, the study as a whole: For sensitization, 2% DPC in acetone was applied to an approximately 2 cm by approximately 2 cm area of upper inner arm skin. Patch testing on the upper back used Finn chambers containing 0.01% DPC, with scoring done after 6 days according to International Contact Dermatitis Research Group standards. In alopecia patients, the study followed how the peripheral blood TCR repertoire changed in vivo over primary and secondary sensitization to diphenylcyclopropenone (DPC), a hapten. Under 30 alopecia patients gave blood for TCR sequencing at one to four time points (pre-sensitization, 2, 6 and 24 weeks). Blood samples were taken from patients before sensitization (week 0) and at 2, 6 and about 24 weeks after DPC sensitization. The mostly female patient cohort included alopecia areata with under or over 50% scalp involvement, alopecia totalis and alopecia universalis. The libraries were sequenced as a pool, and the TCR yield per sample differed mostly because of small variations in library volumes within the pool. Patients additionally received weekly therapeutic DPC doses to the scalp throughout the roughly 23-week study period. The research as a whole found: Expanded TCRs formed significantly more large CDR3 similarity clusters than pre-sensitization or healthy control sets, consistent with antigen-driven responses. No change with DPC sensitization was found in the number of TCRs above 1 in 1000 frequency, and no evidence of global repertoire structure alterations was found. Patch test score was positively correlated with the number of PT1 expanded TCRs, with significance at thresholds 8, 16 and 32 but not at 4. After repeated subsampling, changes were observed in the strength of the expansion versus patch-test correlation and in the threshold at which the correlation became significant. Because every patient had alopecia, a presumed autoimmune disease, the patients' immune response might differ from that of healthy individuals.

This clonotype occurred a few times. The antigen it binds to is not known. Base quality data are lacking; no much larger clone is found one base away. The time point label, as the study defines it: patch test 3, about 24 weeks after DPC sensitization. The treatment or condition label here, explained by the study, means: therapeutic diphenylcyclopropenone sensitization with weekly scalp DPC. At every patch-test visit, the blood draw took place before the patch test was put on. Patients were considered eligible if aged 18 to 70, diagnosed with alopecia and deemed suitable for DPC therapy, and patients were excluded if pregnant. Unfractionated whole blood was collected in Tempus Blood RNA tubes, and total RNA was extracted from that blood. Trimming accounts for 5 bases at V and 3 bases at J, while the number of junction bases matched to no gene is 16. In the germline V gene (reference sequence), CDR1 corresponds to DFQATT and CDR2 to SNEGSKA. Measured from the cysteine to the phenylalanine, the CDR3 is 18 residues long. Just CDR3 DNA is preserved here, 54 bases in frame from base 1.

Libraries were built with RACE. The data were produced on a NextSeq 500. During library preparation, unique molecular identifiers were attached to individual cDNA molecules so that TCRs could be counted quantitatively and reproducibly. For every blood RNA sample, sequencing covered both the TCR alpha and TCR beta chains. The source study handled its data this way. Samples had a median of approximately 96,000 TCRs, with a range from roughly 23,224 to 700,000. V, J and CDR3 annotation of the TCR reads was performed with the Decombinator software suite. To make PS versus PT1 abundance plots, every sample was subsampled to the same number of TCRs (28,000). Expanded TCRs were defined as absent before sensitization and observed at least eight times at the 2-week time point. TCRdb handled the public reads itself, with Q25 trimming in fastp and clone calling in MiXCR, and kept productive beta chains. A single entry per CDR3 protein holds the most common genes and DNA from its merged rows. Here the V and J calls rest on TCRdb's processing, not on the authors' analysis. The table for this sample lists 95,000 to 150,000 distinct CDR3 sequences; roughly 10% of them were counted only once. Over 2% of the sample belongs to the ten largest clones.

The source of this sequence is a woman aged 50 to 60 with alopecia areata. Some clones in this sample may be carry-over from other donors' samples. Sequenced here: whole blood, sampled in connection with sensitization to the hapten diphenylcyclopropenone (DPC). In this chain, TRBV20-1 is recombined with TRBJ2-7, and TRBD2 matches 13 of the central bases. Here is the DNA: TGCAGTGCTCCGGACACCCGGACTAGCGGGAGAGGGTACTACGAGCAGTACTTC. Translated, this gives CSAPDTRTSGRGYYEQYF.